Presented here are 26 T cell receptor beta chains from one specimen sequenced in a study of CD8 T cells in Susac syndrome. Reverse transcription of roughly 0.45 to 1 ug RNA used random hexamers. From the immunoSEQ multiplex PCR reads, TCRdb called clonotypes with MiXCR, one entry per CDR3 protein. In the table there are 130,000 to 150,000 distinct CDR3 sequences, around 94% of which are singletons. Material for sequencing was CD4+ T cells from PBMCs. All receptors come from a human donor in good health.

This chain connects TRBV20-1 to TRBJ2-1, with 7 bases that match TRBD1. Trimming removed 2 bases from V and 3 bases from J; junction bases left unmatched: 10. This CDR3 has 16 amino acids. Germline V lookup: CDR1 DFQATT, CDR2 SNEGSKA (reference sequence). Written as DNA, the CDR3 is TGCAGTGCTAGACCATCCCGGGACAGAGGCTACAATGAGCAGTTCTTC. It yields the protein CSARPSRDRGYNEQFF.

This chain uses TRBV15 with TRBJ2-3; D may match TRBD1 or TRBD2 (6 bases each). The ends were cut back, 0 bases at V and 6 bases at J, with 22 bases in the middle. The CDR3 is made up of 18 amino acids. Germline V lookup: CDR1 LNHNV, CDR2 YYDKDF (reference sequence). CDR3 region: CATSRDQPRQEGGDTQYF. CDR3 DNA: TGTGCCACCAGCAGAGATCAGCCCAGGCAGGAGGGGGGCGATACGCAGTATTTT.

V usage is TRBV18 and J usage is TRBJ2-1; 8 bases map to TRBD1. The CDR3 length is 14 residues. Germline CDR1 is KGHSH and CDR2 is LQKENI. After removal of 6 bases from V and 6 bases from J, the junction contained 7 bases not matched to a gene. The CDR3 DNA is TGTGCCAGCTCCCCGGACAGGGAGATCAATGAGCAGTTCTTC. This translates into CASSPDREINEQFF.

The chain recombines TRBV25-1 with TRBJ1-1, with 9 bases identical to TRBD1. V trimming: 5 bases; J trimming: 5 bases; junction bases outside the gene matches: 6. Germline V CDR1 and CDR2: MGHDK, SYGVNS. The CDR3 is 14 amino acids. The CDR3 is CASSQQGARTEAFF. The CDR3 DNA is TGTGCCAGCAGTCAACAGGGGGCGAGGACTGAAGCTTTCTTT.

On this clonotype: The missing conserved phenylalanine or tryptophan at the end of this CDR3 makes a read error likely. This chain joins TRBV29-1 and TRBJ1-2; weak D call: TRBD1 (6 bases). The CDR3 runs to 14 residues. From germline, CDR1 is SQVTM and CDR2 ANQGSEA. Trimming shortened V by 0 bases and J by 5 bases, and 13 bases separated the two germline ends. The CDR3 loop reads CSVEDRGSPYGYTS. CDR3 DNA: TGCAGCGTTGAAGACAGGGGTTCTCCGTATGGCTACACCTCC.

The rearrangement links TRBV20-1 to TRBJ2-1; 7 bases align to TRBD2. CDR1 and CDR2 from the germline V gene are DFQATT and SNEGSKA (reference sequence). V was clipped by 0 bases and J by 0 bases; unmatched bases: 2. The CDR3 totals 15 residues. This CDR3 is CSARDPSGSYNEQFF. The CDR3 DNA reads TGCAGTGCTAGAGACCCTAGCGGCTCCTACAATGAGCAGTTCTTC.

The chain links TRBV6-6 to TRBJ1-4, with 7 bases identical to TRBD1. V lost 6 bases to trimming and J lost 7 bases; unmatched junction nucleotides: 5. Germline V gene lookup returns CDR1 MNHNY and CDR2 SVGAGI (reference sequence). The CDR3 loop spans 13 amino acids. The CDR3 nucleotides read TGTGCCAGCAGAAACAGGGGAAGTGAAAAACTGTTTTTT. This codes for CASRNRGSEKLFF.

The genes are TRBV5-4 and TRBJ1-1; 12 positions match TRBD1. Germline V gene sequence: CDR1 SGHNT, CDR2 YYREEE (reference sequence). The CDR3 extends over 15 amino acids. V lost 2 bases and J lost 8; bases outside the gene matches: 7. In DNA, the CDR3 is TGTGCCAGCAGCTTAAAGGGGACAGGGGGCGCGGAAGCTTTCTTT. Amino acids: CASSLKGTGGAEAFF.

The CDR3 protein is CSARSIGQENTGELFF. Written as DNA, the CDR3 is TGCAGTGCTAGGTCAATTGGACAGGAAAACACCGGGGAGCTGTTTTTT. The rearrangement links TRBV20-1 to TRBJ2-2, with 7 bases aligning to TRBD1. V was clipped by 3 bases and J by 2 bases; unmatched bases: 9. This CDR3 is 16 amino acids long. Looked up from germline, CDR1 is DFQATT and CDR2 is SNEGSKA (reference sequence).

The chain has TRBV12-3 or TRBV12-4 and TRBJ2-7; D gene ambiguous. With 5 bases removed from V and 3 bases from J, the gap between germline ends came to 11 bases. The CDR3 covers 13 residues. The CDR3 coding sequence is TGTGCCAGCAGTCTCGGACGGAACTACGAGCAGTACTTC. Translated, it gives CASSLGRNYEQYF.

The chain carries TRBV3-1 and TRBJ2-7; D is undetermined. The CDR3 is 15 residues long. The germline V gene encodes CDR1 LGHDT and CDR2 YNNKEL (reference sequence). Deletions cut 3 bases from V and 1 base from J, with 13 bases between. The CDR3 region is CASSQRLFRSYEQYF. CDR3 in DNA: TGTGCCAGCAGCCAGAGGCTATTCAGGTCCTACGAGCAGTACTTC.

This clonotype showed up just once. The chain has TRBV28 and TRBJ2-1; D possibly corresponds to TRBD2 (5 bases). Looked up from germline, CDR1 is MDHEN and CDR2 is SYDVKM. Trimming took 6 bases from V and 9 from J, leaving 12 bases between them. The CDR3 sequence is 12 residues long. This chain's CDR3 is CASRTRVGEQFF. CDR3 DNA: TGTGCCAGCAGGACGCGGGTCGGTGAGCAGTTCTTC.

The rearrangement links TRBV5-4 to TRBJ2-2; the D gene is possibly TRBD2 (6 bases). Germline assignment: CDR1 SGHNT and CDR2 YYREEE (reference sequence). CDR3 length: 16 amino acids. The V and J ends lost 0 bases and 0 bases respectively, with 9 bases between them. The CDR3 sequence is CASSLETSPNTGELFF. For the CDR3, the DNA is TGTGCCAGCAGCTTGGAAACTAGCCCGAACACCGGGGAGCTGTTTTTT.

This clonotype came up once. This rearrangement joins TRBV12-3 or TRBV12-4 to TRBJ1-2; 8 bases map to TRBD1. V lost 6 bases to trimming and J lost 8 bases; unmatched junction nucleotides: 11. The CDR3 covers 14 residues. The CDR3 DNA reads as TGTGCCAGCAGCCTCGACAGGGGTGGATGGGGCTACACCTTC. It is translated as CASSLDRGGWGYTF.

J is TRBJ2-7 and V is TRBV20-1; TRBD1 aligns across 9 bases. Trimming removed 3 bases from V and 4 bases from J; junction bases left unmatched: 7. The germline V gene has CDR1 DFQATT and CDR2 SNEGSKA (reference sequence). CDR3 size: 14 residues. The CDR3 loop reads CSARPSDRGYEQYF. CDR3 in DNA: TGCAGTGCTAGGCCTTCGGACAGGGGATACGAGCAGTACTTC.

The chain is built from TRBV29-1 and TRBJ1-1; 9 positions agree with TRBD1. Unmatched junction bases numbered 8, after V lost 3 bases and J lost 0 bases. Germline lookup yields CDR1 SQVTM and CDR2 ANQGSEA. The CDR3 extends over 16 amino acids. CDR3 sequence (DNA): TGCAGCGTTGACTTGGACAGGGGTCCATTGAACACTGAAGCTTTCTTT. Its protein product is CSVDLDRGPLNTEAFF.

This chain uses TRBV20-1 with TRBJ2-5, with 9 nucleotides matching TRBD2. Losses at the gene ends were 5 bases for V and 4 bases for J; bases not matched to a gene: 11. There are 15 residues in the CDR3. Germline CDR1 DFQATT, CDR2 SNEGSKA (reference sequence). Written as DNA, the CDR3 is TGCAGTGCTGTTAATAGCGGGAGTTCAGGAGAGACCCAGTACTTC. Its translation: CSAVNSGSSGETQYF.

This sequence joins TRBV11-1 and TRBJ2-2; unclear D gene. Per the germline V gene, CDR1 is SGHAT and CDR2 is FQDESV (reference sequence). Trimming removed 5 bases from V and 7 bases from J, with 8 bases in between. This CDR3 is built from 12 residues. CDR3 bases: TGTGCCAGCAGCAGGAGACGCGGGGAGCTGTTTTTT. Amino acids: CASSRRRGELFF.

The chain joins TRBV5-1 to TRBJ1-1; D might be TRBD1 (6 bases). The CDR3 has 14 residues. V was trimmed by 7 bases and J by 1 base, leaving 14 bases between them. Germline CDR1 is SGHRS and CDR2 is YFSETQ. DNA for the CDR3: TGCGCCAGCGATACGACAGGCGCGAACACTGAAGCTTTCTTT. This gives the protein CASDTTGANTEAFF.

This chain links TRBV27 with TRBJ1-5; D is uncertain. The germline V gene encodes CDR1 MNHEY and CDR2 SMNVEV (reference sequence). V shed 4 bases and J shed 8 bases, with 15 bases lying between them. There are 14 residues in the CDR3. The CDR3 loop is CASSSRLLREPQHF. The DNA of the CDR3 is TGTGCCAGCAGTTCTCGTCTCCTTAGGGAGCCCCAGCATTTT.

V and J are TRBV7-9 and TRBJ1-1, with a possible D match to TRBD1 (5 bases). Germline CDR1 SEHNR, CDR2 FQNEAQ (reference sequence). This CDR3 contains 13 residues. V was trimmed by 8 bases and J by 1 base, leaving 11 bases between them. CDR3 sequence: CASCRAPNTEAFF. CDR3 nucleotide sequence: TGTGCCAGCTGCAGGGCGCCGAACACTGAAGCTTTCTTT.

The chain recombines TRBV7-2 with TRBJ2-5; a weak D match, TRBD2 (6 bases). Germline V gene lookup returns CDR1 SGHTA and CDR2 FQGNSA. V lost 4 bases and J lost 5, with 11 bases in between. The CDR3 sequence is 13 residues long. DNA for the CDR3: TGTGCCAGCAGCTCCCGTGGGGGGGAGACCCAGTACTTC. Residues: CASSSRGGETQYF.

The rearrangement uses TRBV25-1 and TRBJ2-3, with 8 positions matching TRBD1. The germline CDR1 and CDR2 sequences are MGHDK and SYGVNS. CDR3 length equals 16 residues. The V segment lost 2 bases and the J segment 7 bases; nucleotides outside the gene matches: 11. CDR3 residues: CASSEEGRGRVYTQYF. CDR3 coding DNA: TGTGCCAGCAGTGAAGAAGGCAGGGGGCGCGTATATACGCAGTATTTT.

The gene calls are TRBV28 and TRBJ2-4; D possibly matches TRBD1 or TRBD2 (5 bases each). The CDR3 consists of 15 residues. Germline assignment: CDR1 MDHEN and CDR2 SYDVKM. Trimming took off 4 bases at V and 6 bases at J, with 16 bases between the two ends. CDR3 amino acids: CASSSRVGRVNIQYF. The CDR3 nucleotides read TGTGCCAGCAGTTCCCGGGTGGGGCGGGTAAACATTCAGTACTTC.

V is TRBV2 and J is TRBJ1-5; D not certain. Germline V gene data show CDR1 as SNHLY and CDR2 as FYNNEI. This CDR3 region has 15 residues. V was shortened by 3 bases and J by 0 bases, with 9 bases between the two germline ends. CDR3 sequence (DNA): TGTGCCAGCAGTGAGTTTTCTGTTAGCAATCAGCCCCAGCATTTT. The encoded protein is CASSEFSVSNQPQHF.

The V call is TRBV7-2, the J call TRBJ2-5, with TRBD2 identical over 12 bases. V lost 2 bases and J lost 5; bases outside the gene matches: 6. The CDR3 spans 16 residues. CDR1 SGHTA and CDR2 FQGNSA come from the germline V gene. The CDR3 sequence: CASSLTLLAGGETQYF. CDR3 DNA: TGTGCCAGCAGCTTAACCCTTCTAGCGGGAGGGGAGACCCAGTACTTC.